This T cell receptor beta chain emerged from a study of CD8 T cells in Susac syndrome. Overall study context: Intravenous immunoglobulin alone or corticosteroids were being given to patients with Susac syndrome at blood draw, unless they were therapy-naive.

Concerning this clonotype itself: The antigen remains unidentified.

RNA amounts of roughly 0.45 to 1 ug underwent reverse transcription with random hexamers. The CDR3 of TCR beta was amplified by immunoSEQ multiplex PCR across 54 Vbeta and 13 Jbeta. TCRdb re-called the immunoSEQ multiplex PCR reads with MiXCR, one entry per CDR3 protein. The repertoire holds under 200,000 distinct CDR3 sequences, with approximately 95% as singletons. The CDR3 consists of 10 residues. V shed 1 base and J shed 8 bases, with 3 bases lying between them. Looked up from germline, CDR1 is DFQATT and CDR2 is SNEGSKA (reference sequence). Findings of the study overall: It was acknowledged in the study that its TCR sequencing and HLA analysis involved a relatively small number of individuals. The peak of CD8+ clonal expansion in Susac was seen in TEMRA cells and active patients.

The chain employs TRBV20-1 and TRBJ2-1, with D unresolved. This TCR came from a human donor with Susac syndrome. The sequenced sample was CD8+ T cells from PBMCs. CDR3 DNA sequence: TGCAGTGCTAGAGGGGATGAGCAGTTCTTC. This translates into CSARGDEQFF.